Listed here are 17 T cell receptor beta chains from one sample, sequenced in a study of T cell responses to AZD1222 COVID-19 vaccine. The protocol was immunoSEQ multiplex PCR, while the TCRdb copy is restricted to in-frame clones and leaves out a portion. The table lists more than 110,000 clones, around 92% of them singletons, with less than 3.5% in the top ten. Material: peripheral blood, obtained 28 days after the second AZD1222 dose. Receptor source: an adult who received the AZD1222 COVID-19 vaccine.

This chain uses TRBV7-9 with TRBJ2-1; perhaps TRBD2 as D (5 bases). CDR3 length equals 13 residues. Germline V CDR1 and CDR2: SEHNR, FQNEAQ (reference sequence). V shed 4 bases and J shed 6 bases, with 10 bases lying between them. The CDR3 DNA sequence: TGTGCCAGCAGCTCCCCCCGGGGCAATGAGCAGTTCTTC. Protein: CASSSPRGNEQFF.

This sequence joins TRBV7-3 and TRBJ1-1; D may be TRBD1 (6 bases). The germline gives CDR1 SGHTA, CDR2 FQGTGA. The germline V and J ends were trimmed by 4 bases and 5 bases, with 11 bases remaining between them. The CDR3 contains 13 residues. The CDR3 sequence: CASSSTGRTEAFF. CDR3 bases: TGTGCCAGCAGCTCCACAGGGAGGACTGAAGCTTTCTTT.

The genes are TRBV7-9 and TRBJ2-3; 9 nucleotides align to TRBD1. CDR3 length: 15 residues. The germline gives CDR1 SEHNR, CDR2 FQNEAQ (reference sequence). V was clipped by 4 bases and J by 2 bases; unmatched bases: 4. The CDR3 is CASSYRDRVTDTQYF. The DNA of the CDR3 is TGTGCCAGCAGCTACCGGGACAGGGTCACAGATACGCAGTATTTT.

The CDR3 loop reads CASSPSIGQGFYNEQFF. The CDR3 nucleotides read TGTGCCAGCAGCCCATCTATAGGACAGGGGTTCTACAATGAGCAGTTCTTC. The V gene is TRBV3-1 (or the pseudogene TRBV3-2), the J gene TRBJ2-1; 9 nucleotides line up with TRBD1. V lost 4 bases and J lost 3; bases outside the gene matches: 10. This CDR3 has 17 amino acids. Germline CDR1 and CDR2: LGHDT and YNNKEL (reference sequence).

The rearrangement uses TRBV7-2 and TRBJ1-6, with 9 bases aligning to TRBD1. The CDR3 is 15 residues long. The V and J ends lost 3 bases and 10 bases, in that order; junction bases with no gene match: 7. CDR1 and CDR2 from the germline V gene are SGHTA and FQGNSA. The CDR3, as DNA: TGTGCCAGCAGCTTGTGGGACAGGGAAACATCACCCCTCCACTTT. Amino acid sequence: CASSLWDRETSPLHF.

The genes are TRBV19 and TRBJ1-5, with 9 bases fitting TRBD1. Per the germline V gene, CDR1 is LNHDA and CDR2 is SQIVND (reference sequence). Trimming took 3 bases from V and 9 from J; bases not matched to a gene: 15. CDR3 size: 17 residues. In nucleotides, the CDR3 is TGTGCCAGTAGTATCCTCGTCGGGACAGGGCCCGTCAGGCCCCAGCATTTT. This gives the protein CASSILVGTGPVRPQHF.

The rearrangement uses TRBV5-1 and TRBJ2-1; D is ambiguous. Looked up from germline, CDR1 is SGHRS and CDR2 is YFSETQ. The CDR3 runs 13 residues. V was pared by 2 bases and J by 5 bases, with 8 bases between. CDR3 nucleotide sequence: TGCGCCAGCAGCTTTGATAGAAACAATGAGCAGTTCTTC. Its protein product is CASSFDRNNEQFF.

V usage is TRBV10-3 and J usage is TRBJ2-5; D uncertain. Germline V gives CDR1 ENHRY, CDR2 SYGVKD. The CDR3 covers 13 residues. V lost 3 bases, J lost 4 bases, and 9 bases lay in between. CDR3 DNA sequence: TGTGCCATCAGTGAAATCTCCCCAGAGACCCAGTACTTC. Translating gives CAISEISPETQYF.

The chain employs TRBV9 and TRBJ1-2, with D perhaps TRBD1 (5 bases). The CDR3 extends over 12 amino acids. The V end was cut by 4 bases, the J end by 2 bases, with 6 bases between. Germline-derived CDR1 and CDR2 are SGDLS and YYNGEE. The DNA for the CDR3 is TGTGCCAGCAGCCCAGGGAACTATGGCTACACCTTC. Translated: CASSPGNYGYTF.

V gene TRBV28 combines with J gene TRBJ2-6, with 7 bases identical to TRBD1. The CDR3 totals 18 residues. Germline V lookup: CDR1 MDHEN, CDR2 SYDVKM. V gave up 3 bases and J gave up 0 bases; unmatched junction bases: 8. In nucleotides, the CDR3 is TGTGCCAGCAGTTTCCAAGGGGGCAGACGCTCTGGGGCCAACGTCCTGACTTTC. Protein: CASSFQGGRRSGANVLTF.

This chain connects TRBV28 to TRBJ1-6; possible D gene TRBD1, 5 bases. This CDR3 is 13 amino acids long. Germline V gene data show CDR1 as MDHEN and CDR2 as SYDVKM. V was trimmed by 2 bases and J by 10 bases, leaving 9 bases between them. CDR3 protein: CASSLRGDSPLHF. In DNA form, the CDR3 reads TGTGCCAGCAGTTTACGGGGGGACTCACCCCTCCACTTT.

V gene TRBV6-5 combines with J gene TRBJ1-2, with a possible D match to TRBD1 (5 bases). The CDR3 is 14 residues long. Germline CDR1 and CDR2: MNHEY and SVGAGI. V was clipped by 0 bases and J by 4 bases, with 9 bases between them. CDR3 in amino acids: CASSYSGAGYGYTF. CDR3 DNA: TGTGCCAGCAGTTACTCTGGGGCGGGCTATGGCTACACCTTC.

The V and J genes are TRBV7-9 and TRBJ2-5, with 10 bases matching TRBD1. Germline V gene lookup returns CDR1 SEHNR and CDR2 FQNEAQ (reference sequence). Germline trimming cut 0 bases from V and 5 bases from J; bases unmatched to any gene: 3. The CDR3 consists of 15 residues. The CDR3 bases are TGTGCCAGCAGCTTAGCCGGGACAGGGGAGGAGACCCAGTACTTC. It is translated as CASSLAGTGEETQYF.

This chain uses TRBV27 with TRBJ1-2; TRBD1 aligns across 7 bases. CDR3 length: 14 amino acids. Germline CDR1 is MNHEY and CDR2 is SMNVEV (reference sequence). V dropped 5 bases and J dropped 11; count of bases not matched to a gene: 14. The CDR3 bases are TGTGCCAGCAGTACACGGGACAGAGGGATCACTTACACCTTC. It yields the protein CASSTRDRGITYTF.

This clone was seen once. The chain couples TRBV5-4 to TRBJ1-1; TRBD1 might be the D (5 bases). Germline lookup yields CDR1 SGHNT and CDR2 YYREEE (reference sequence). V was trimmed by 7 bases and J by 1 base, leaving 14 bases between them. This CDR3 has 14 residues. This chain's CDR3 is CASRYSGTNTEAFF. The CDR3 DNA follows: TGTGCCAGCCGATATTCAGGGACGAACACTGAAGCTTTCTTT.

CDR3 coding DNA: TGTGCCAGCAGCTTGGGGACTGAAGCTTTCTTT. Amino acids: CASSLGTEAFF. V is TRBV5-6 and J is TRBJ1-1; D unresolved. In germline, CDR1 is SGHDT, CDR2 YYEEEE. The ends were cut back, 0 bases at V and 5 bases at J, with 2 bases in the middle. The CDR3 is 11 residues long.

This rearrangement joins TRBV19 to TRBJ2-4, with D unresolved. V shed 6 bases and J shed 7 bases, with 13 bases lying between them. In germline, CDR1 is LNHDA, CDR2 SQIVND (reference sequence). The CDR3 extends over 13 amino acids. DNA for the CDR3: TGTGCCAGTAGCTTCCGGACGTTGAACATTCAGTACTTC. Translation gives CASSFRTLNIQYF.